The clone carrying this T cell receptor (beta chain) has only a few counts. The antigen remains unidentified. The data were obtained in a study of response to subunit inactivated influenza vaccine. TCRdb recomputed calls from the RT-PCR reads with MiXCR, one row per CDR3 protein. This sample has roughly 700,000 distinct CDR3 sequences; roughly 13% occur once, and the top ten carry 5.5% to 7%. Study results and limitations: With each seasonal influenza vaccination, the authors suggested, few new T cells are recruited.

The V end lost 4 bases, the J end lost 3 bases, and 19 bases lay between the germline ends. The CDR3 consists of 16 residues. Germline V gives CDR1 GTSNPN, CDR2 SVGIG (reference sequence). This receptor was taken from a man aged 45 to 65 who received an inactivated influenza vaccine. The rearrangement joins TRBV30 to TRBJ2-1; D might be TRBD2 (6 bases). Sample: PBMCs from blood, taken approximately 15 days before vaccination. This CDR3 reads CAWKMPLGLLYNEQFF. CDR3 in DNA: TGTGCCTGGAAGATGCCCTTGGGACTCCTCTACAATGAGCAGTTCTTC.